Below, 29 T cell receptor beta chains from the same sample are listed, as sequenced in a study of sequential checkpoint blockade in melanoma. Regarding treatment: randomized to nivolumab then ipilimumab (arm A) or the reverse (arm B). TCRdb's copy holds only in-frame clones and misses some; the assay was immunoSEQ multiplex PCR. This table holds 8,500 to 10,000 clones, approximately 56% found once. Sample: CD8+ T cells sorted from blood (inferred from file names), taken from a patient given nivolumab and ipilimumab in sequence. Every receptor here comes from a human donor with melanoma.

J is TRBJ1-2 and V is TRBV29-1; 8 nucleotides align to TRBD1. This CDR3 has 12 residues. The V segment lost 5 bases and the J segment 3 bases; nucleotides outside the gene matches: 2. Germline assignment: CDR1 SQVTM and CDR2 ANQGSEA. CDR3 protein: CSVWTGYYGYTF. The CDR3 DNA sequence: TGCAGCGTTTGGACAGGGTACTATGGCTACACCTTC.

This rearrangement joins TRBV6-5 to TRBJ1-2; D might be TRBD1 (5 bases). CDR1 is MNHEY and CDR2 is SVGAGI in the germline V gene. Deletions cut 10 bases from V and 2 bases from J, with 14 bases between. This CDR3 is 13 amino acids long. The CDR3 DNA follows: TGTGCCATCGGGGTCGGGGGGAACTATGGCTACACCTTC. Its protein product is CAIGVGGNYGYTF.

The J gene is TRBJ1-2, the V gene TRBV27; D gene ambiguous. This CDR3 spans 14 amino acids. The germline V and J ends were trimmed by 7 bases and 10 bases, with 22 bases remaining between them. Germline CDR1 and CDR2: MNHEY and SMNVEV (reference sequence). The CDR3 DNA sequence: TGTGCCAGCACCCCCCTAGGGCAAGAGGGATACTACACCTTC. The encoded protein is CASTPLGQEGYYTF.

The chain joins TRBV29-1 to TRBJ2-1, with 10 bases aligning to TRBD1. CDR1 and CDR2 from the germline V gene are SQVTM and ANQGSEA. V lost 6 bases to trimming and J lost 4 bases; unmatched junction nucleotides: 6. This CDR3 spans 14 amino acids. CDR3 sequence reads: CSVLGDRGYNEQFF. The DNA of the CDR3 is TGCAGCGTCCTTGGGGACAGGGGTTACAATGAGCAGTTCTTC.

This clone came up a few times. The chain combines TRBV4-2 with TRBJ2-5; 11 bases match TRBD2. CDR1 and CDR2 from the germline V gene are LGHNA and YNFKEQ. The CDR3 contains 15 residues. The junction had 3 bases not matched to a gene; V was cut back by 2 bases and J by 4 bases. The CDR3 DNA follows: TGTGCCAGCAGCCAAACTAGCGGGGGTTCAGAGACCCAGTACTTC. Translation gives CASSQTSGGSETQYF.

The chain recombines TRBV19 with TRBJ1-2; TRBD1 matches 8 bases. The V gene end was trimmed by 3 bases and the J gene end by 7 bases; junction bases not matched to a gene: 16. The CDR3 loop spans 17 amino acids. Germline V gene sequence: CDR1 LNHDA, CDR2 SQIVND (reference sequence). CDR3 coding DNA: TGTGCCAGTAGTATCCAGGTCCCCGGGACAGGCGGACGTGGCTACACCTTC. Its protein is CASSIQVPGTGGRGYTF. The entire variable domain, with the rest obtained from reference TRBV19 and TRBJ1-2, is as follows: DGGITQSPKYLFRKEGQNVTLSCEQNLNHDAMYWYRQDPGQGLRLIYYSQIVNDFQKGDIAEGYSVSREKKESFPLTVTSAQKNPTAFYLCASSIQVPGTGGRGYTFGSGTRLTVV.

This chain links TRBV5-6 with TRBJ1-3; TRBD1 aligns across 7 bases. V was pared by 0 bases and J by 2 bases, with 8 bases of the junction left unmatched. This CDR3 comprises 17 residues. CDR1 is SGHDT, CDR2 YYEEEE, per germline. For the CDR3, the DNA is TGTGCCAGCAGCTTGGGAAGGAGGGGGCCTGCTGGAAACACCATATATTTT. Encoded protein: CASSLGRRGPAGNTIYF.

In this sample, this clone turned up a few times. The chain links TRBV28 to TRBJ1-2; no clear D. The CDR3 has 13 amino acids. CDR1 MDHEN and CDR2 SYDVKM come from the germline V gene. Trimming left V 4 bases short and J 3 bases short, with 9 bases between. CDR3 sequence (DNA): TGTGCCAGCAGTTCCCTTAGTTACTATGGCTACACCTTC. Its protein product is CASSSLSYYGYTF.

As DNA, the CDR3 is TGTGCCACCAGCAGCCAGGACTTGTCCTCCTACAATGAGCAGTTCTTC. This encodes CATSSQDLSSYNEQFF. The rearrangement joins TRBV15 to TRBJ2-1; possible D gene TRBD2, 5 bases. Trimming cost V 3 bases and J 0 bases, with 12 bases left between them. CDR1 is LNHNV, CDR2 YYDKDF, per germline (reference sequence). There are 16 residues in the CDR3.

This CDR3 is CASSFQGSYEQYF. The CDR3 coding sequence is TGTGCCAGCAGCTTCCAGGGCTCCTACGAGCAGTACTTC. This chain uses TRBV5-8 with TRBJ2-7; TRBD1 is a possible D gene (5 bases). This CDR3 has 13 residues. The germline CDR1 and CDR2 sequences are SGHTS and YDEGEE. Trimming took off 2 bases at V and 0 bases at J, with 6 bases between the two ends.

V and J are TRBV10-1 and TRBJ2-7; possible D gene TRBD1, 6 bases. This CDR3 has 16 residues. From germline, CDR1 is WNHNN and CDR2 SYGVQD (reference sequence). The V end lost 10 bases, the J end lost 2 bases, and 24 bases lay between the germline ends. CDR3 DNA sequence: TGCGCCATACGGCTTACCCCGACAGGCCTGACCTACGAGCAGTACTTC. Encoded protein: CAIRLTPTGLTYEQYF.

This clone has just a few counts. This chain links TRBV7-9 with TRBJ1-4, with 7 bases that match TRBD1. This CDR3 is built from 15 residues. V lost 5 bases to trimming and J lost 4 bases; unmatched junction nucleotides: 7. The germline V gene encodes CDR1 SEHNR and CDR2 FQNEAQ (reference sequence). The CDR3 DNA follows: TGTGCCAGCAGCCCCCGGGACAGACATAATGAAAAACTGTTTTTT. Residues: CASSPRDRHNEKLFF.

In this sample, this clone turned up a few times. The V gene is TRBV4-2, the J gene TRBJ1-6; 11 bases align to TRBD1. The CDR3 length is 16 residues. The trim removed 4 bases at V and 6 bases at J, leaving 5 bases unmatched. The germline V gene has CDR1 LGHNA and CDR2 YNFKEQ. In DNA form, the CDR3 reads TGTGCCAGCAGCCCTTGGACAGGGGGCTCTAATTCACCCCTCCACTTT. This gives the protein CASSPWTGGSNSPLHF.

The chain recombines TRBV6-1 with TRBJ2-7; 10 bases agree with TRBD1. V trimming: 4 bases; J trimming: 2 bases; junction bases outside the gene matches: 5. Looked up from germline, CDR1 is MNHNS and CDR2 is SASEGT. There are 15 residues in the CDR3. CDR3 region: CASSVGTGVPYEQYF. In DNA form, the CDR3 reads TGTGCCAGCAGTGTGGGGACAGGGGTCCCCTACGAGCAGTACTTC.

This chain uses TRBV2 with TRBJ2-7; 9 bases are a match to TRBD1. V lost 6 bases to trimming and J lost 0 bases; unmatched junction nucleotides: 3. CDR3 length: 14 residues. Germline V gene data show CDR1 as SNHLY and CDR2 as FYNNEI. CDR3 residues: CASSDRGSSYEQYF. For the CDR3, the DNA is TGTGCCAGCAGCGACAGGGGGAGCTCCTACGAGCAGTACTTC.

A word on this clone: The same CDR3 is also encoded by other DNA sequences in this sample. The chain recombines TRBV4-2 with TRBJ2-1, with TRBD1 matching 12 bases. The germline V gene encodes CDR1 LGHNA and CDR2 YNFKEQ. The ends lost 3 bases at V and 10 bases at J; junction bases unmatched: 10. The CDR3 sequence is 16 residues long. In nucleotides, the CDR3 is TGTGCCAGCAGCCAGGAACCGGGACAGGGGGCTGGGGAGCAGTTCTTC. It translates to CASSQEPGQGAGEQFF.

This clone was counted between two and nine times. The rearrangement joins TRBV11-3 to TRBJ1-1; D may be TRBD1 (6 bases). This CDR3 comprises 13 residues. V lost 5 bases and J lost 1, with 8 bases in between. The germline V gene encodes CDR1 SGHNT and CDR2 YENEEA. The CDR3 is CASSPTGNTEAFF. CDR3 bases: TGTGCCAGCAGCCCGACAGGGAACACTGAAGCTTTCTTT.

J is TRBJ2-2 and V is TRBV7-8; 12 nucleotides line up with TRBD2. Losses at the gene ends were 1 base for V and 5 bases for J; bases not matched to a gene: 8. CDR1 is SGHVS and CDR2 is FQNEAQ in the germline V gene. This CDR3 is 18 amino acids long. DNA of the CDR3: TGTGCCAGCAGCTTAGTCGCTAGCGGGGGGGAGGATACCGGGGAGCTGTTTTTT. Protein product: CASSLVASGGEDTGELFF. The full variable domain, in which reference TRBV7-8 and TRBJ2-2 provide the parts outside the CDR3, is GAGVSQSPRYKVAKRGQDVALRCDPISGHVSLFWYQQALGQGPEFLTYFQNEAQLDKSGLPSDRFFAERPEGSVSTLKIQRTQQEDSAVYLCASSLVASGGEDTGELFFGEGSRLTVL.

V is TRBV7-2 and J is TRBJ2-3, with 12 bases lining up with TRBD2. Germline loops: CDR1 SGHTA, CDR2 FQGNSA. This CDR3 has 15 residues. V dropped 7 bases and J dropped 5; count of bases not matched to a gene: 7. The DNA for the CDR3 is TGTGCCAGCACCCCTAGCGGGGGGGCCGGAGATACGCAGTATTTT. Residues: CASTPSGGAGDTQYF.

The J gene is TRBJ2-7, the V gene TRBV19; 11 bases map to TRBD2. CDR1 and CDR2 from the germline V gene are LNHDA and SQIVND (reference sequence). V lost 5 bases to trimming and J lost 7 bases; unmatched junction nucleotides: 4. The CDR3 contains 13 residues. CDR3 protein: CASSPSGGKEQYF. DNA of the CDR3: TGTGCCAGTAGTCCTAGCGGGGGGAAGGAGCAGTACTTC.

This chain links TRBV6-5 with TRBJ1-5; a weak D match, TRBD1 (5 bases). CDR3 length: 15 amino acids. The ends were cut back, 4 bases at V and 2 bases at J, with 12 bases in the middle. CDR1 is MNHEY, CDR2 SVGAGI, per germline. The CDR3 region has the DNA TGTGCCAGCAGTTCGGGACTGAGCGGCAATCAGCCCCAGCATTTT. It codes for CASSSGLSGNQPQHF.

V gene TRBV7-9 combines with J gene TRBJ2-7, with D possibly matching TRBD1 (5 bases). V shed 5 bases and J shed 2 bases, with 10 bases lying between them. The CDR3 sequence is 13 residues long. Germline V gene sequence: CDR1 SEHNR, CDR2 FQNEAQ (reference sequence). CDR3 residues: CASSPQDAYEQYF. The CDR3 region has the DNA TGTGCCAGCAGCCCACAGGACGCCTACGAGCAGTACTTC.

The V call is TRBV4-3, the J call TRBJ2-3, with D maybe TRBD2 (7 bases). There are 16 residues in the CDR3. Germline V lookup: CDR1 LGHNA, CDR2 YSLEER. V lost 0 bases to trimming and J lost 7 bases, with 17 bases between them. This CDR3 reads CASSQDWRGPPHTQYF. The CDR3 nucleotides are TGCGCCAGCAGCCAAGATTGGCGGGGGCCCCCACATACGCAGTATTTT.

The CDR3 loop reads CASSQVGPKETQYF. CDR3 nucleotides: TGCGCCAGCAGCCAAGTGGGCCCTAAAGAGACCCAGTACTTC. The V and J genes are TRBV4-1 and TRBJ2-5, with D unresolved. The CDR3 covers 14 residues. Trimming removed 1 base at V and 3 bases at J, with 9 bases between. Looked up from germline, CDR1 is MGHRA and CDR2 is YSYEKL.

The rearrangement links TRBV7-2 to TRBJ2-5; D unclear. The J call may not be correct, given that the DNA end is closer to TRBJ2-7. This CDR3 contains 12 residues. Germline assignment: CDR1 SGHTA and CDR2 FQGNSA. CDR3 sequence (DNA): TGTGCCAGCAGCTTAACCTTCTACGAGCAGTACTTC. This codes for CASSLTFYEQYF.

The V gene is TRBV13, the J gene TRBJ2-7; 8 bases match TRBD1. Germline V gives CDR1 PRHDT, CDR2 FYEKMQ (reference sequence). This CDR3 region has 13 residues. The trim removed 4 bases at V and 6 bases at J, leaving 5 bases unmatched. For the CDR3, the DNA is TGTGCCAGCAGCTCCGAGGACAGGGCCGAGCAGTACTTC. Amino acid sequence: CASSSEDRAEQYF.

In its sample, this clone ranks as medium-sized. V gene TRBV7-2 combines with J gene TRBJ1-6, with 8 bases fitting TRBD1. The CDR3 runs to 14 residues. J gave up 9 bases and V 2 bases, and 3 bases lay outside the gene matches. The germline gives CDR1 SGHTA, CDR2 FQGNSA. The CDR3 DNA follows: TGTGCCAGCAGCTTATTCGACAGGGGTTCACCCCTCCACTTT. Encoded protein: CASSLFDRGSPLHF.

This clone has a handful of counts. This chain uses TRBV28 with TRBJ2-2, with 7 bases lining up with TRBD1. Unmatched junction bases numbered 7, after V lost 6 bases and J lost 3 bases. The CDR3 length is 15 residues. Germline V gene sequence: CDR1 MDHEN, CDR2 SYDVKM. In DNA, the CDR3 is TGTGCCAGCAGGAGACAGGGTGTCCACACCGGGGAGCTGTTTTTT. Amino acid sequence: CASRRQGVHTGELFF.

This chain uses TRBV27 with TRBJ1-1, with TRBD1 matching 7 bases. J lost 1 base, V lost 6 bases, and 2 bases had no gene match. Germline V gene lookup returns CDR1 MNHEY and CDR2 SMNVEV (reference sequence). This CDR3 comprises 13 residues. CDR3 region: CASRWTGNTEAFF. The CDR3 nucleotides read TGTGCCAGCAGGTGGACAGGGAACACTGAAGCTTTCTTT.